Below, one TCR beta chain is given with its context. This clonotype was detected a few times. No cognate antigen has been identified for it. Per-nucleotide qualities are absent, and no much larger clonotype sits a single base away. Stable Graves' hyperthyroidism was defined as the absence of progression to ophthalmopathy over 18 months of follow-up. Hyperthyroidism patients were aged 18 to 65 years and newly diagnosed, with disease duration of less than 2 months. Patients with uncontrolled infections, other autoimmune diseases, pregnancy or lactation were excluded. Diagnoses were established on the basis of clinical symptoms, serum thyroxine and TRAb, thyroid ultrasound, and orbital computed tomography. PBMCs were isolated from 10 ml of fresh peripheral blood by Ficoll-Paque density gradient centrifugation. Total RNA was extracted using Trizol reagent, and RNA quality was assessed on an Agilent 2100 Bioanalyzer.

The data originate from a study of T cells in Graves' hyperthyroidism and ophthalmopathy (dated by TCRdb to the late 2010s). Turning to the overall study: Peripheral blood samples were taken at initial diagnosis, before any treatment was given. TCR V-J signatures able to tell the groups apart were searched for in a discovery cohort of 100 patients, of whom over 40 had Graves' ophthalmopathy and roughly 59 had stable Graves' hyperthyroidism. Whether ophthalmopathy could be predicted prospectively was tested in an independent validation cohort made up of roughly 19 hyperthyroidism patients plus 17 patients who later progressed to ophthalmopathy. The roughly 100 discovery patients were divided at random into training and test sets in a 7:3 ratio. In addition, the study compared T-cell repertoires in thyroid tissue and in blood from six Graves' hyperthyroidism patients. Once sampling was done, hyperthyroidism patients were given methimazole at a starting dose of 30 mg daily, whereas ophthalmopathy patients were given high-dose intravenous methylprednisolone. The paper reports TCR Vbeta CDR3 sequencing of over 120 peripheral blood samples: approximately 43 ophthalmopathy, about 75 hyperthyroidism and around 17 progressor patients. Study-wide findings and limitations: Ophthalmopathy was separated from stable hyperthyroidism by a 13 V-J signature model, with approximately 85% sensitivity and 81% to 83% specificity obtained in cross-validation and 80%/75% obtained in testing. Blood samples also contained most of the expanded thyroid clonotypes (frequency above 0.001), which suggests that blood repertoires may reflect thyroid immune responses. No statistical method was used to fix the sample size in advance, and group allocation was not hidden from the investigators. In validation, the model predicted progression to ophthalmopathy a median of about 6.8 months before onset, with roughly 68% sensitivity and around 76% specificity.

Trimmed from V: 4 bases; trimmed from J: 8 bases; junction bases lacking a gene match: 5. CDR1 and CDR2, per the germline V gene, are SGHAT and FQNNGV. The CDR3 runs 14 amino acids, cysteine and phenylalanine included. Kept here is only the CDR3 DNA, which spans 42 bases and is read in frame from base 1. The TCR beta CDR3 regions were amplified from RNA transcripts. The TCR CDR3 was subjected to a first round of RT-PCR using the HTBI primer set and the Qiagen OneStep RT-PCR kit. A second multiplex PCR round built the libraries, followed by size selection and purification. Libraries were sequenced paired-end with 100 bp reads on an Illumina HiSeq2000. The source study handled its data this way. SOAPnuke was used to process the raw data, throwing out any read that contained adapters or uncalled bases, had a mean Phred below 15, or lacked an exact constant-primer or identifier match. High-quality paired reads were merged with COPE v1.2.5, and unique nucleotide sequences were defined as clonotypes. Clonotypes were aligned to IMGT TRBV, TRBD and TRBJ reference segments using MiTCR v1.1. Analysis was restricted to V-J combinations with a frequency above 0.0001, which covered just over 98% of repertoires. A TCS score was defined as the ratio of F50 (clonal expansion) to E x V (chaos), with BLOSUM62-based TCRdist applied between CDR3 peptides within each V-J. Welch's t-statistics and random forest reduced around 520 V-J features to 13, which were used in a naive Bayes classifier (R e1071). TCRdb reanalyzed the raw reads on its own, using fastp at Q25 for trimming and MiXCR for clone calling, and kept in-frame beta chains. Under each unique CDR3 protein, matching rows form one entry showing the most common genes and DNA. TCRdb, not the authors, supplied the V and J calls. In all, the sample holds around 600,000 distinct CDR3 sequences, and around 16% of those were seen once. The ten largest clones take up less than 9.5% of the sample.

The TCR originated in a woman under 40 with Graves' hyperthyroidism. The specimen was blood. The sequence links TRBV11-2 to TRBJ1-2, with TRBD1 matching 12 junction bases. The DNA sequence is as follows: TGTGCCAGCAGCTGGGGACAGGGGGCGGGGGGCTACACCTTC. This yields the protein CASSWGQGAGGYTF.